This is a list of T cell receptor beta chains from one sample in a study of vaccination effects on CD4 cells after COVID-19. TCRdb's copy holds only in-frame clones and misses some; the assay was immunoSEQ multiplex PCR. The table has 70,000 to 75,000 clones, roughly 72% seen once. These receptors lack a known antigen. The specimen was CD4+ T cells from PBMCs cultured with HCoV-OC43 spike peptides, collected before COVID-19 vaccination. The receptors here all came from a human donor who received a COVID-19 vaccine. Both conserved end residues are trimmed from each CDR3. The order of the fields is CDR3 length, V gene, CDR3 protein.

CDR3 length: 12; V gene: TRBV10-2; CDR3 protein: ASGGRQTNQPQH
CDR3 length: 11; V gene: TRBV10-1; CDR3 protein: ASRQGFNTEAF
CDR3 length: 13; V gene: TRBV5-5; CDR3 protein: ASNLGATGPETQY
CDR3 length: 15; V gene: TRBV27; CDR3 protein: ASSSPLRTGLNTEAF
CDR3 length: 14; V gene: TRBV19; CDR3 protein: ASSLTGGLVYNEQF
CDR3 length: 14; V gene: TRBV5-1; CDR3 protein: ASSLWAGYSYNEQF
CDR3 length: 13; V gene: TRBV28; CDR3 protein: ASSLDRGRGNIQY
CDR3 length: 12; V gene: TRBV30; CDR3 protein: AWRLARLTDTQY
CDR3 length: 11; V gene: TRBV19; CDR3 protein: ASSRDSNQPQH
CDR3 length: 13; V gene: TRBV28; CDR3 protein: ASSSPAGGNYGYT
CDR3 length: 14; V gene: TRBV28; CDR3 protein: ASRQGGSSGANVLT
CDR3 length: 12; V gene: TRBV9; CDR3 protein: ASSPLAGGNEQF
CDR3 length: 11; V gene: TRBV6-5; CDR3 protein: ASRTGVNQPQH
CDR3 length: 12; V gene: TRBV9; CDR3 protein: ASSVGATLNEQF
CDR3 length: 14; V gene: TRBV7-9; CDR3 protein: ASSLEGPCSYNEQF
CDR3 length: 13; V gene: TRBV5-6; CDR3 protein: ASSLRGTSNQPQH
CDR3 length: 11; V gene: TRBV6-6; CDR3 protein: ASSWTETGELF
CDR3 length: 12; V gene: TRBV9; CDR3 protein: ASSALLSTDTQY
CDR3 length: 13; V gene: TRBV27; CDR3 protein: ASSFIGATNEKLF
CDR3 length: 13; V gene: TRBV19; CDR3 protein: ASSIGPSGGQTQY
CDR3 length: 13; V gene: TRBV28; CDR3 protein: ASSLSPGWLAEAF
CDR3 length: 13; V gene: TRBV5-6; CDR3 protein: ASSLLGVVADTQY
CDR3 length: 12; V gene: TRBV19; CDR3 protein: ATHRDMNTGELF
CDR3 length: 13; V gene: TRBV28; CDR3 protein: ASSVKGQGANGYT
CDR3 length: 13; V gene: TRBV7-8; CDR3 protein: ASSLDRANTGELF
CDR3 length: 13; V gene: TRBV5-1; CDR3 protein: ASSLEPGGQETQY
CDR3 length: 12; V gene: TRBV10-3; CDR3 protein: AITGGRSPGGYT
CDR3 length: 16; V gene: TRBV5-1; CDR3 protein: ASSLGAGANQMNTEAF
CDR3 length: 10; V gene: TRBV6-5; CDR3 protein: ASRRWWEKLF
CDR3 length: 11; V gene: TRBV10-2; CDR3 protein: ASSPPTVYGYT
CDR3 length: 12; V gene: TRBV7-2; CDR3 protein: ASSLHGINQPQH
CDR3 length: 9; V gene: TRBV29-1; CDR3 protein: SGETGDTQY
CDR3 length: 14; V gene: TRBV5-5; CDR3 protein: ASTAQGAPGTGELF
CDR3 length: 18; V gene: TRBV19; CDR3 protein: ASSIETGQGVTSSGNTIY
CDR3 length: 14; V gene: TRBV5-1; CDR3 protein: ASSFQQTANPDTQY
CDR3 length: 11; V gene: TRBV18; CDR3 protein: ASSPSYTGELF
CDR3 length: 11; V gene: TRBV2; CDR3 protein: ASSWTEGETQY
CDR3 length: 14; V gene: TRBV4-1; CDR3 protein: ASSRGLAGGQETQY
CDR3 length: 13; V gene: TRBV28; CDR3 protein: ASSFIGRSTDTQY
CDR3 length: 12; V gene: TRBV5-8; CDR3 protein: ASSLENTYTEAF
CDR3 length: 11; V gene: TRBV6-5; CDR3 protein: ASTNPLNTEAF
CDR3 length: 14; V gene: TRBV9; CDR3 protein: ASSPLAGGSTDTQY
CDR3 length: 14; V gene: TRBV19; CDR3 protein: ASSIRGLRRDQPQH
CDR3 length: 10; V gene: TRBV2; CDR3 protein: ASIGVEETQY
CDR3 length: 12; V gene: TRBV5-1; CDR3 protein: ASSPGQTGNTIY
CDR3 length: 13; V gene: TRBV6-4; CDR3 protein: ASSEQSSLTGELF
CDR3 length: 12; V gene: TRBV7-9; CDR3 protein: ASSFRDSYNEQF
CDR3 length: 16; V gene: TRBV5-1; CDR3 protein: ASSLIPLAGGQVDEQF